This T cell receptor beta chain was profiled in a study of CD8 T cells in ankylosing spondylitis. The study's findings and limits: Clones linked to the disease showed a CD8+ phenotype. They occurred at relatively low frequencies in peripheral blood. A TCR beta motif of several highly homologous variants appeared characteristic of ankylosing spondylitis blood. Enrichment of disease-linked clones was reportedly significant in matched ankylosing spondylitis synovial fluid. Several of the motif variants were reported before in synovial fluid and blood from reactive arthritis.

The CDR3 covers 14 residues. Germline CDR1 reads DFQATT; CDR2 reads SNEGSKA (reference sequence). Deletions cut 5 bases from V and 3 bases from J, with 14 bases between. In its sample, this clonotype was seen once. The antigen is not known. Libraries for TCR beta were made by quantitative 5'-RACE with molecular barcodes. From the 5' RACE reads, TCRdb called clonotypes with MiXCR, one entry per CDR3 protein. The sample has 750,000 to 850,000 distinct CDR3 sequences, about an eighth seen once; the top ten hold under 0.6%. Sequenced sample: blood, either unsorted or a sorted T cell fraction (not recorded which). This receptor was identified in a male donor with ankylosing spondylitis. The chain is built from TRBV20-1 and TRBJ1-5, with D possibly TRBD1 on 6 matching bases. Written as DNA, the CDR3 is TGCAGTGCTTTACCAGGGGCTCCCAATCAGCCCCAGCATTTT. Protein: CSALPGAPNQPQHF.